The 26 T cell receptor beta chains presented below share a single source sample, sequenced in a study of cytomegalovirus exposure and HLA in healthy donors (dated by TCRdb to 2016 to 2017). The library was produced with the immunoSEQ multiplex PCR assay. For the multiplex PCR, a mixture combining 60 forward primers for TCR Vbeta segments and 13 reverse primers for TCR Jbeta segments was used. The table comes from immuneACCESS by way of TCRdb, which keeps in-frame sequences with V and J called. Part of the clones is missing from these tables; in studies checked, under half for an unresolved V gene and the rest for unknown reasons. The sample has around 200,000 clones on record, roughly 78% of them singletons. The ten top clones hold 4.4% of the sample. Sample: PBMCs. These receptors were obtained from a woman younger than 45 in good health and CMV-seropositive.

V gene TRBV18 combines with J gene TRBJ2-7, with D maybe TRBD1 (7 bases). Trimming shortened V by 4 bases and J by 3 bases, and 13 bases separated the two germline ends. The CDR3 length is 14 residues. The germline gives CDR1 KGHSH, CDR2 LQKENI. The CDR3 loop reads CASSRGQEGYEQYF. CDR3 coding DNA: TGTGCCAGCTCACGTGGACAGGAGGGCTACGAGCAGTACTTC.

This clone has a handful of counts. V gene TRBV5-1 combines with J gene TRBJ1-4; 9 bases are a match to TRBD1. Trimming removed 3 bases from V and 6 bases from J; junction bases left unmatched: 3. This CDR3 contains 14 residues. The germline CDR1 and CDR2 sequences are SGHRS and YFSETQ. CDR3 loop: CASSWGQGDEKLFF. In DNA form, the CDR3 reads TGCGCCAGCAGCTGGGGACAGGGCGATGAAAAACTGTTTTTT.

V and J are TRBV4-3 and TRBJ2-1; 14 bases are shared with TRBD2. The ends lost 1 base at V and 8 bases at J; junction bases unmatched: 16. Germline V CDR1 and CDR2: LGHNA, YSLEER. This CDR3 region has 20 residues. This CDR3 reads CASSQAGGTSGSPSLDEQFF. CDR3 in DNA: TGCGCCAGCAGCCAAGCCGGCGGGACTAGCGGGAGCCCGTCCCTGGATGAGCAGTTCTTC.

This chain links TRBV5-1 with TRBJ1-2, with D unclear. V lost 4 bases and J lost 3, with 16 bases in between. Germline V gene lookup returns CDR1 SGHRS and CDR2 YFSETQ. This CDR3 is 15 amino acids long. CDR3 sequence: CASSQRAAGDYGYTF. The CDR3 nucleotides read TGCGCCAGCAGCCAGAGGGCCGCCGGGGACTATGGCTACACCTTC.

The rearrangement links TRBV5-1 to TRBJ2-2; 7 bases are shared with TRBD2. Germline lookup yields CDR1 SGHRS and CDR2 YFSETQ. J gave up 1 base and V 2 bases, and 5 bases lay outside the gene matches. This CDR3 spans 16 amino acids. Here the CDR3 reads CASSLGGTMNTGELFF. CDR3 nucleotide sequence: TGCGCCAGCAGCTTAGGAGGGACTATGAACACCGGGGAGCTGTTTTTT.

This clone was recorded a few times. This rearrangement joins TRBV4-3 to TRBJ1-5; 9 bases are a match to TRBD1. The CDR3 is made up of 17 amino acids. The V segment lost 0 bases and the J segment 6 bases; nucleotides outside the gene matches: 9. In germline, CDR1 is LGHNA, CDR2 YSLEER. The CDR3, as DNA: TGCGCCAGCAGCCAAGAATTTCGGGACAGGGTGCCTCAGCCCCAGCATTTT. Its protein product is CASSQEFRDRVPQPQHF.

This chain joins TRBV5-1 and TRBJ2-1; 9 bases line up with TRBD2. Germline CDR1 SGHRS, CDR2 YFSETQ. The ends lost 4 bases at V and 9 bases at J; junction bases unmatched: 14. This CDR3 has 16 residues. In DNA form, the CDR3 reads TGCGCCAGCAGCCGTGTAGCGGGAGTGGGGCAGACTGAGCAGTTCTTC. Protein product: CASSRVAGVGQTEQFF.

The V call is TRBV14, the J call TRBJ2-3; a possible D gene is TRBD2 (7 bases). Germline lookup yields CDR1 SGHDN and CDR2 FVKESK. The CDR3 has 15 residues. Trimming shortened V by 5 bases and J by 4 bases, and 16 bases separated the two germline ends. This chain's CDR3 is CASSLTGGGSDTQYF. CDR3 sequence (DNA): TGTGCCAGCAGCTTGACGGGGGGCGGTTCAGATACGCAGTATTTT. Together with reference TRBV14 and TRBJ2-3, the CDR3 gives the full variable domain: EAGVTQFPSHSVIEKGQTVTLRCDPISGHDNLYWYRRVMGKEIKFLLHFVKESKQDESGMPNNRFLAERTGGTYSTLKVQPAELEDSGVYFCASSLTGGGSDTQYFGPGTRLTVL.

This chain connects TRBV5-4 to TRBJ2-5; possible D gene TRBD2, 5 bases. Germline CDR1 SGHNT, CDR2 YYREEE (reference sequence). The CDR3 sequence is 12 residues long. Trimming took 0 bases from V and 7 from J, leaving 7 bases between them. The CDR3 protein is CASSLGGGTQYF. CDR3 DNA: TGTGCCAGCAGCTTGGGTGGAGGGACCCAGTACTTC.

The chain combines TRBV15 with TRBJ2-7, with D possibly being TRBD2 (5 bases). The CDR3 length is 15 residues. Germline V gives CDR1 LNHNV, CDR2 YYDKDF (reference sequence). V lost 0 bases to trimming and J lost 3 bases, with 12 bases between them. The CDR3: CATSRDSSGNYEQYF. CDR3 DNA sequence: TGTGCCACCAGCAGAGATTCATCCGGGAACTACGAGCAGTACTTC.

V gene TRBV7-8 combines with J gene TRBJ2-5, with D possibly TRBD2 on 5 matching bases. The length of the CDR3 is 14 residues. V gave up 0 bases and J gave up 3 bases, with 8 bases separating them. The V gene's germline CDR1 is SGHVS and CDR2 FQNEAQ. DNA for the CDR3: TGTGCCAGCAGCTTAGCGCCAGCGGAAGAGACCCAGTACTTC. Translated, it gives CASSLAPAEETQYF.

The chain carries TRBV30 and TRBJ2-1; TRBD2 agrees at 8 bases. The CDR3 is made up of 14 amino acids. The V gene's germline CDR1 is GTSNPN and CDR2 SVGIG (reference sequence). J gave up 9 bases and V 8 bases, and 15 bases lay outside the gene matches. CDR3 nucleotides: TGTGCCACCGAAAGCGGGACTAGTCGCGGTGAGCAGTTCTTC. Translating gives CATESGTSRGEQFF. The full variable domain, rest sourced from reference TRBV30 and TRBJ2-1, is SQTIHQWPATLVQPVGSPLSLECTVEGTSNPNLYWYRQAAGRGLQLLFYSVGIGQISSEVPQNLSASRPQDRQFILSSKKLLLSDSGFYLCATESGTSRGEQFFGPGTRLTVL.

This chain connects TRBV7-9 to TRBJ2-1; D is possibly TRBD2 (6 bases). Looked up from germline, CDR1 is SEHNR and CDR2 is FQNEAQ (reference sequence). With 4 bases removed from V and 0 bases from J, the gap between germline ends came to 19 bases. The CDR3 is 18 residues long. CDR3 in DNA: TGTGCCAGCAGCTCCCTTCGGGGGTCAAAGAGCTCCTACAATGAGCAGTTCTTC. It specifies CASSSLRGSKSSYNEQFF.

The chain couples TRBV9 to TRBJ1-4; D unclear. The CDR3 has 15 residues. Germline CDR1 and CDR2: SGDLS and YYNGEE. The V and J ends lost 1 base and 5 bases respectively, with 12 bases between them. The CDR3 sequence: CASSVLGGANEKLFF. CDR3 nucleotides: TGTGCCAGCAGCGTACTAGGCGGAGCCAATGAAAAACTGTTTTTT. Based on the CDR3 plus reference TRBV9 and TRBJ1-4, the full variable domain is DSGVTQTPKHLITATGQRVTLRCSPRSGDLSVYWYQQSLDQGLQFLIQYYNGEERAKGNILERFSAQQFPDLHSELNLSSLELGDSALYFCASSVLGGANEKLFFGSGTQLSVL.

CDR3 amino acids: CASSKNSGSLFEQFF. In nucleotides, the CDR3 is TGTGCCAGCAGCAAAAATAGCGGGAGCCTCTTTGAGCAGTTCTTC. The V call is TRBV11-2, the J call TRBJ2-1, with 9 bases lining up with TRBD2. J was trimmed by 9 bases and V by 5 bases; bases with no gene match: 11. Germline CDR1 is SGHAT and CDR2 is FQNNGV. The length of the CDR3 is 15 residues.

The V and J genes are TRBV14 and TRBJ1-2; D may be TRBD1 (5 bases). The V gene's germline CDR1 is SGHDN and CDR2 FVKESK. The V gene lost 5 bases and the J gene lost 5 bases, with 15 bases spanning the gap. The CDR3 consists of 14 residues. Here the CDR3 reads CASSGPGTPYGYTF. As DNA, the CDR3 is TGTGCCAGCAGCGGCCCCGGGACTCCATATGGCTACACCTTC.

The chain recombines TRBV5-1 with TRBJ2-3, with D perhaps matching TRBD2 (5 bases). CDR3 length equals 14 residues. Trimming cost V 3 bases and J 2 bases, with 10 bases left between them. The germline V gene has CDR1 SGHRS and CDR2 YFSETQ. CDR3 nucleotides: TGCGCCAGCAGCTCCGATCGGGACACAGATACGCAGTATTTT. Its protein is CASSSDRDTDTQYF.

This clone was counted between two and nine times. The chain combines TRBV10-1 with TRBJ2-3; D is ambiguous. Per the germline V gene, CDR1 is WNHNN and CDR2 is SYGVQD (reference sequence). CDR3 size: 16 residues. The germline V and J ends were trimmed by 0 bases and 2 bases, with 12 bases remaining between them. CDR3 coding DNA: TGCGCCAGCAGTGAGTCCGGCGACACTTACACAGATACGCAGTATTTT. It translates to CASSESGDTYTDTQYF.

This clone was observed a handful of times. V gene TRBV4-3 combines with J gene TRBJ1-6, with D uncertain. The V end lost 3 bases, the J end lost 8 bases, and 17 bases lay between the germline ends. The CDR3 runs 16 residues. CDR1 is LGHNA and CDR2 is YSLEER in the germline V gene. CDR3 amino acids: CASSQDWVGGYSPLHF. CDR3 nucleotides: TGCGCCAGCAGCCAGGACTGGGTAGGAGGATATTCACCCCTCCACTTT.

The CDR3 DNA sequence: TGTGCCAGCAGTGAAAACCTACTTCCCTCCGGGGAGCTGTTTTTT. Amino acid sequence: CASSENLLPSGELFF. The chain links TRBV6-1 to TRBJ2-2; D is unclear. The CDR3 has 15 residues. Germline values: CDR1 MNHNS, CDR2 SASEGT. V gave up 2 bases and J gave up 6 bases, with 13 bases separating them.

This clone was counted a few times. The V call is TRBV5-1, the J call TRBJ2-7; D is perhaps TRBD1 (6 bases). V lost 4 bases, J lost 2 bases, and 19 bases lay in between. The germline V gene encodes CDR1 SGHRS and CDR2 YFSETQ. The CDR3 contains 16 residues. The CDR3 DNA is TGCGCCAGCAGCATCGACCCAGGGGCCACGGCCTACGAGCAGTACTTC. Amino acids: CASSIDPGATAYEQYF.

This clone was recorded only once. This chain connects TRBV5-6 to TRBJ2-7; D is uncertain. The CDR3 runs to 11 residues. Germline CDR1 reads SGHDT; CDR2 reads YYEEEE. V lost 2 bases and J lost 6, with 6 bases in between. CDR3 residues: CASSLRGEQYF. The DNA for the CDR3 is TGTGCCAGCAGCTTACGCGGCGAGCAGTACTTC.

The CDR3 nucleotides are TGCGCCAGCAGCCCCTACTTACAGGGGAGCTCTGGAAACACCATATATTTT. Its protein product is CASSPYLQGSSGNTIYF. The chain has TRBV4-3 and TRBJ1-3; TRBD1 aligns across 7 bases. Looked up from germline, CDR1 is LGHNA and CDR2 is YSLEER. The CDR3 spans 17 residues. V was pared by 4 bases and J by 0 bases, with 9 bases of the junction left unmatched.

The chain recombines TRBV5-1 with TRBJ2-7; 13 bases line up with TRBD2. The V segment lost 7 bases and the J segment 7 bases; nucleotides outside the gene matches: 8. This CDR3 comprises 14 residues. Germline V lookup: CDR1 SGHRS, CDR2 YFSETQ. DNA for the CDR3: TGCGCCAGCCAGGGACTAGCGGGGCCGGATGAGCAGTACTTC. It yields the protein CASQGLAGPDEQYF.

The sample holds one count of this clone. The genes are TRBV5-6 and TRBJ1-2; possible D gene TRBD1, 6 bases. The germline CDR1 and CDR2 sequences are SGHDT and YYEEEE. Between the trimmed V and J ends, which lost 2 bases and 4 bases, there was a span of 15 bases. The CDR3 has 15 residues. CDR3 region: CASSFGQGSGYGYTF. Here the CDR3 DNA reads TGTGCCAGCAGCTTCGGGCAGGGGAGCGGCTATGGCTACACCTTC.

This clone appeared a few times. This chain connects TRBV7-6 to TRBJ2-5, with D perhaps matching TRBD1 (5 bases). This CDR3 has 14 residues. CDR1 SGHVS and CDR2 FNYEAQ come from the germline V gene. Trimming left V 1 base short and J 5 bases short, with 11 bases between. CDR3 protein: CASSLGQGSETQYF. As DNA, the CDR3 is TGTGCCAGCAGCTTAGGGCAGGGATCGGAGACCCAGTACTTC.